This TCR beta chain was identified during a study of T cells in Graves' hyperthyroidism and ophthalmopathy. RNA transcripts gave rise to amplified TCR beta CDR3 regions. First-round RT-PCR of the TCR CDR3 relied on the HTBI primer set. TCRdb re-derived calls from the multiplex PCR reads in MiXCR, one entry per CDR3 protein. The sample yields under 750,000 distinct CDR3 sequences, 18% seen once. PBMCs were sourced from around 10 ml fresh peripheral blood. This clonotype was seen a handful of times. Germline V gene sequence: CDR1 SGHTA, CDR2 FQGNSA. After removal of 1 base from V and 9 bases from J, the junction contained 7 bases not matched to a gene. This CDR3 spans 14 amino acids.

The chain joins TRBV7-2 to TRBJ2-5; 8 bases map to TRBD2. The specimen was blood. This clonotype originated in a woman aged 45-65 years with Graves' hyperthyroidism that later progressed to Graves' ophthalmopathy. The CDR3 loop reads CASSLEAGAGAQYF. CDR3 coding DNA: TGTGCCAGCAGCTTAGAAGCGGGGGCGGGCGCCCAGTACTTC.